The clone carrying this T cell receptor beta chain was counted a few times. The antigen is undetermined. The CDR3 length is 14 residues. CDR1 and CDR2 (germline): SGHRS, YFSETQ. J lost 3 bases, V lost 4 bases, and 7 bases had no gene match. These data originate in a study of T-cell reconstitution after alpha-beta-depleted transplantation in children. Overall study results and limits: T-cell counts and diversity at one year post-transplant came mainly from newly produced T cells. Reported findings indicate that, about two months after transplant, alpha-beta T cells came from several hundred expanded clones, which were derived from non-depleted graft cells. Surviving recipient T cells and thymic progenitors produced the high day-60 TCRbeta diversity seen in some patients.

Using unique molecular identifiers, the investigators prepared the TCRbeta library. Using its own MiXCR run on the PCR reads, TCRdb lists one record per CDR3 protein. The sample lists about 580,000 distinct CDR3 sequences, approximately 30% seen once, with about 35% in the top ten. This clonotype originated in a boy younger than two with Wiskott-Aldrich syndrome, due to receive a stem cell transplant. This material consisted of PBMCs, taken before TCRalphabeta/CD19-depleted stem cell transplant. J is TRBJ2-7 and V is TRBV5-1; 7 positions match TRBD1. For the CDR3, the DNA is TGCGCCAGCAGCCTCGACAGGGCCCTCTACGAGCAGTACTTC. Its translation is CASSLDRALYEQYF.